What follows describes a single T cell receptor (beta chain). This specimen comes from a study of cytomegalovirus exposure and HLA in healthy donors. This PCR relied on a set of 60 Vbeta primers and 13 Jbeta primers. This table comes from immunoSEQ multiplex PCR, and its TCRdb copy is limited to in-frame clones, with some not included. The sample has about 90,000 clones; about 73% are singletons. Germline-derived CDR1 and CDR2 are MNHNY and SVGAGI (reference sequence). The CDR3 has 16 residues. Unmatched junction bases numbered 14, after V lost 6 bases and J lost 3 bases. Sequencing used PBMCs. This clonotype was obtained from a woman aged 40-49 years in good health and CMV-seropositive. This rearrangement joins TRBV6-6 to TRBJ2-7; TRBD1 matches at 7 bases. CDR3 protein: CASRKSTGEWGYEQYF. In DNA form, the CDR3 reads TGTGCCAGCAGAAAATCCACAGGGGAGTGGGGCTACGAGCAGTACTTC.